The TCR beta chain described here comes from a study of blood T cell repertoires in COVID-19. The wider study: The United States, Italy and Spain provided the acute and convalescent COVID-19 samples.

The CDR3 length is 17 residues. This clone has just one count. Data came from immunoSEQ multiplex PCR; TCRdb stores just in-frame clones and leaves some out. Among tens of thousands of clones, about 82% were seen once, and the ten largest hold 3.5% to 5%. Sequenced material: peripheral blood. The sequence derives from a man aged 45 to 65 with acute or convalescent COVID-19. The chain recombines TRBV23-1 with TRBJ1-2; TRBD1 matches 7 bases. TRBV23-1 is treated as an ORF (open reading frame) with a function not yet certain. CDR3 nucleotides: TGCCCCACCAGCCGACCGCGACAGGGATCCGTGAACTATGGCTACACCTTC. It yields the protein CPTSRPRQGSVNYGYTF.